The 29 T cell receptor beta chains given below trace back to one sample, sequenced in a study of cytomegalovirus exposure and HLA in healthy donors (TCRdb year 2017). The library came from the immunoSEQ multiplex PCR assay. The multiplex PCR relied on a mix of 60 forward primers for TCR Vbeta segments and 13 reverse primers for TCR Jbeta segments. In TCRdb, the immuneACCESS table is reduced to in-frame sequences with V and J assigned. These tables do not hold every clone; where another copy was compared, an unresolved V gene accounts for under half, and the others remain unexplained. In all, the sample holds 73,000 or so clones, and around 70% of those were seen once. 15% to 20% of the sample is held by the ten biggest clonotypes. Sequenced input: PBMCs. The source of these receptors is a woman between 35 and 50 years old in good health and CMV-seropositive.

The chain joins TRBV9 to TRBJ1-6; TRBD1 aligns across 8 bases. This CDR3 has 16 amino acids. Germline CDR1 SGDLS, CDR2 YYNGEE. Trimming cost V 1 base and J 7 bases; bases outside gene matches: 7. This CDR3 is CASSVSRQGNNSPLHF. The CDR3 DNA reads as TGTGCCAGCAGCGTATCAAGACAGGGGAACAATTCACCCCTCCACTTT.

This chain links TRBV4-2 with TRBJ1-2; the D is unclear. Germline lookup yields CDR1 LGHNA and CDR2 YNFKEQ. V gave up 0 bases and J gave up 2 bases, with 10 bases separating them. The CDR3 has 15 amino acids. CDR3 in DNA: TGTGCCAGCAGCCAAGAGGCGGGCCGAAACTATGGCTACACCTTC. Protein sequence: CASSQEAGRNYGYTF.

Comments on this clone: Other DNA sequences in the same sample also yield this CDR3. The chain couples TRBV30 to TRBJ2-5, with D possibly being TRBD2 (5 bases). This CDR3 is 13 amino acids long. The germline V gene has CDR1 GTSNPN and CDR2 SVGIG (reference sequence). Trimming took 2 bases from V and 5 from J, leaving 12 bases between them. The CDR3, as DNA: TGTGCCTGGAGTAATAGCGTACAGGAGACCCAGTACTTC. Residues: CAWSNSVQETQYF.

Only one count was recorded for this clone. The CDR3 nucleotides read TGTGCCAGCAGCTACAGGACAGAGGGTGAAGCTTTCTTT. Its protein is CASSYRTEGEAFF. The chain carries TRBV5-4 and TRBJ1-1; a weak D match, TRBD1 (6 bases). Deletions cut 3 bases from V and 7 bases from J, with 13 bases between. CDR3 length: 13 residues. Germline V lookup: CDR1 SGHNT, CDR2 YYREEE (reference sequence).

The J gene is TRBJ2-1, the V gene TRBV28, with D maybe TRBD2 (6 bases). There are 15 residues in the CDR3. V was trimmed by 5 bases and J by 7 bases, leaving 18 bases between them. Germline V gene sequence: CDR1 MDHEN, CDR2 SYDVKM. The CDR3 DNA sequence: TGTGCCAGCAGTGCGGACTTCGCGGGGTTTAATGAGCAGTTCTTC. This sequence encodes CASSADFAGFNEQFF. Full variable domain (rest looked up from reference TRBV28 and TRBJ2-1): DVKVTQSSRYLVKRTGEKVFLECVQDMDHENMFWYRQDPGLGLRLIYFSYDVKMKEKGDIPEGYSVSREKKERFSLILESASTNQTSMYLCASSADFAGFNEQFFGPGTRLTVL.

CDR3 coding DNA: TGTGCCAGCAGTTGGGGCCAGCCCTACGAGCAGTACTTC. Protein product: CASSWGQPYEQYF. V gene TRBV28 combines with J gene TRBJ2-7, with D tentatively TRBD1 (5 bases). Germline V gene sequence: CDR1 MDHEN, CDR2 SYDVKM. With 4 bases removed from V and 2 bases from J, the gap between germline ends came to 9 bases. This CDR3 spans 13 amino acids.

The CDR3 spells CASSHNRLQETQYF. In DNA, the CDR3 is TGCGCCAGCAGCCACAACAGGTTACAAGAGACCCAGTACTTC. J is TRBJ2-5 and V is TRBV5-1, with D possibly TRBD1 on 5 matching bases. Germline V gives CDR1 SGHRS, CDR2 YFSETQ. The CDR3 extends over 14 amino acids. With 4 bases removed from V and 2 bases from J, the gap between germline ends came to 12 bases.

CDR3 sequence (DNA): TGTGCCTGGAGTCCAGAGAGGGATCAGCCCCAGCATTTT. The encoded protein is CAWSPERDQPQHF. The chain employs TRBV30 and TRBJ1-5, with D hard to call. This CDR3 spans 13 amino acids. Trimming pared 2 bases from V and 5 bases from J, leaving 10 bases between. Looked up from germline, CDR1 is GTSNPN and CDR2 is SVGIG (reference sequence).

The chain employs TRBV21-1 and TRBJ1-1. TRBV21-1 is classified as a pseudogene. The CDR3 has 15 residues. CDR3 protein: CASSRGEDSLTEAFF. CDR3 coding DNA: TGTGCCAGCAGCAGGGGGGAGGACTCATTGACTGAAGCTTTCTTT.

The chain recombines TRBV6-5 with TRBJ2-1; D perhaps matches TRBD1 (6 bases). The CDR3 totals 16 residues. Germline lookup yields CDR1 MNHEY and CDR2 SVGAGI. Trimming took 0 bases from V and 7 from J, leaving 16 bases between them. The CDR3 coding sequence is TGTGCCAGCAGTTACTCGAAGGGACAAAGTAAGAATGAGCAGTTCTTC. Amino acid sequence: CASSYSKGQSKNEQFF.

The rearrangement uses TRBV7-2 and TRBJ2-3; a possible D gene is TRBD2 (5 bases). The CDR3 has 14 residues. Germline CDR1 is SGHTA and CDR2 is FQGNSA. Trimming took off 5 bases at V and 6 bases at J, with 15 bases between the two ends. CDR3 sequence (DNA): TGTGCCAGCAGCCCCGCGGGCGGCGCGGATACGCAGTATTTT. This sequence encodes CASSPAGGADTQYF.

This chain links TRBV28 with TRBJ1-1; 10 bases match TRBD1. The CDR3 loop spans 17 amino acids. CDR1 and CDR2 (germline): MDHEN, SYDVKM. V shed 5 bases and J 0 bases; nucleotides not matched to a gene: 9. DNA of the CDR3: TGTGCCAGCAGTCCCGCCGGGACAGGGGTTGTGAACACTGAAGCTTTCTTT. Translating it yields CASSPAGTGVVNTEAFF.

Remarks on this clone: In the same sample, other DNA sequences code for this CDR3. CDR3: CASSFTGGANEKLFF. The DNA of the CDR3 is TGTGCCAGCAGCTTTACAGGGGGAGCTAATGAAAAACTGTTTTTT. V and J are TRBV9 and TRBJ1-4; 8 bases line up with TRBD1. This CDR3 has 15 amino acids. The V segment lost 4 bases and the J segment 3 bases; nucleotides outside the gene matches: 5. Germline V lookup: CDR1 SGDLS, CDR2 YYNGEE.

The rearrangement links TRBV11-2 to TRBJ1-2; D remains unclear. The CDR3 runs 15 residues. Trimming shortened V by 0 bases and J by 0 bases, and 8 bases separated the two germline ends. Germline V gene sequence: CDR1 SGHAT, CDR2 FQNNGV. The CDR3 bases are TGTGCCAGCAGCTTAGATGGGGAGCCTAACTATGGCTACACCTTC. Translated, it gives CASSLDGEPNYGYTF.

The V gene is TRBV7-8, the J gene TRBJ1-1; possible D gene TRBD1, 5 bases. The CDR3 sequence is 15 residues long. From germline, CDR1 is SGHVS and CDR2 FQNEAQ. Trimming took 5 bases from V and 1 from J, leaving 14 bases between them. CDR3 DNA: TGTGCCAGCAGCCCCCAGGGCATCACGAACACTGAAGCTTTCTTT. Its protein product is CASSPQGITNTEAFF.

This clone appeared a few times. The V gene is TRBV5-5, the J gene TRBJ1-2; D ambiguous. Germline V CDR1 and CDR2: SGHKS, YYEKEE (reference sequence). This CDR3 comprises 14 residues. V dropped 3 bases and J dropped 4 bases, with 13 bases sitting between them. CDR3 residues: CASSSGRQGYGYTF. The CDR3 coding sequence is TGTGCCAGCAGCTCGGGGAGGCAAGGCTATGGCTACACCTTC.

The V call is TRBV27, the J call TRBJ1-2; 9 nucleotides agree with TRBD1. Germline V gene data show CDR1 as MNHEY and CDR2 as SMNVEV (reference sequence). V lost 6 bases, J lost 2 bases, and 10 bases stayed unmatched. This CDR3 comprises 16 residues. CDR3 region: CASRKWVQGANYGYTF. The CDR3 region has the DNA TGTGCCAGCAGAAAATGGGTACAGGGGGCGAACTATGGCTACACCTTC.

The rearrangement joins TRBV19 to TRBJ2-7; 14 bases line up with TRBD2. The CDR3 sequence is 18 residues long. V dropped 5 bases and J dropped 5; count of bases not matched to a gene: 14. Germline assignment: CDR1 LNHDA and CDR2 SQIVND (reference sequence). As DNA, the CDR3 is TGTGCCAGTAGTGTTTCCCGGGGACTAGCGGGAGTATCGCACGAGCAGTACTTC. As protein: CASSVSRGLAGVSHEQYF.

The chain uses TRBV7-9 and TRBJ2-7, with D possibly TRBD2 on 6 matching bases. V lost 1 base and J lost 3, with 7 bases in between. Germline V gene sequence: CDR1 SEHNR, CDR2 FQNEAQ (reference sequence). The CDR3 consists of 13 residues. The CDR3 bases are TGTGCCAGCAGCTTAGGGGGGGACTACGAGCAGTACTTC. Its protein product is CASSLGGDYEQYF.

This rearrangement joins TRBV29-1 to TRBJ2-1; D is unresolved. Per the germline V gene, CDR1 is SQVTM and CDR2 is ANQGSEA. V lost 4 bases, J lost 3 bases, and 7 bases lay in between. The CDR3 is made up of 12 amino acids. CDR3: CSVAPSYNEQFF. DNA for the CDR3: TGCAGCGTTGCCCCTAGCTACAATGAGCAGTTCTTC.

The chain has TRBV10-3 and TRBJ1-5; tentative D call: TRBD1 (5 bases). Germline values: CDR1 ENHRY, CDR2 SYGVKD. Trimming left V 9 bases short and J 2 bases short, with 17 bases between. The CDR3 totals 15 residues. CDR3 amino acids: CAIAQGIEGNQPQHF. CDR3 sequence (DNA): TGTGCCATTGCCCAGGGTATTGAGGGCAATCAGCCCCAGCATTTT.

V usage is TRBV5-6 and J usage is TRBJ2-2; a weak D match, TRBD1 (6 bases). This CDR3 spans 15 amino acids. V was trimmed by 1 base and J by 5 bases, leaving 12 bases between them. CDR1 and CDR2 from the germline V gene are SGHDT and YYEEEE. The CDR3 loop reads CASSLLDRTTGELFF. CDR3 DNA sequence: TGTGCCAGCAGCTTGTTGGACAGAACTACCGGGGAGCTGTTTTTT.

The rearrangement uses TRBV6-5 and TRBJ2-2; no firm D call. V was trimmed by 2 bases and J by 1 base, leaving 11 bases between them. Looked up from germline, CDR1 is MNHEY and CDR2 is SVGAGI. The CDR3 is 16 amino acids. CDR3 residues: CASSYASTLNTGELFF. DNA of the CDR3: TGTGCCAGCAGTTACGCGTCGACATTGAACACCGGGGAGCTGTTTTTT.

The chain has TRBV2 and TRBJ2-1; D remains unclear. The CDR3 sequence is 14 residues long. Germline V CDR1 and CDR2: SNHLY, FYNNEI. V shed 8 bases and J shed 0 bases, with 11 bases lying between them. The CDR3 here is CASPGPSSYNEQFF. CDR3 in DNA: TGTGCCAGCCCTGGCCCTAGCTCCTACAATGAGCAGTTCTTC.

The J gene is TRBJ1-2, the V gene TRBV19; D might be TRBD1 (6 bases). The V gene's germline CDR1 is LNHDA and CDR2 SQIVND (reference sequence). V lost 7 bases, J lost 8 bases, and 20 bases lay in between. CDR3 size: 14 residues. In nucleotides, the CDR3 is TGTGCCAGTACCAATCCATACAGGGTTGGAGGCTACACCTTC. It is translated as CASTNPYRVGGYTF.

This clone has a single count. The V and J genes are TRBV5-1 and TRBJ1-4; unclear D gene. This CDR3 has 13 residues. Germline V gene data show CDR1 as SGHRS and CDR2 as YFSETQ. Trimming took 7 bases from V and 4 from J, leaving 11 bases between them. The CDR3 sequence is CASSRSRNEKLFF. For the CDR3, the DNA is TGCGCCAGCTCTAGGTCGCGTAATGAAAAACTGTTTTTT.

The chain carries TRBV7-2 and TRBJ2-2; TRBD1 matches 9 bases. The ends lost 7 bases at V and 2 bases at J; junction bases unmatched: 8. The CDR3 has 16 residues. Germline lookup yields CDR1 SGHTA and CDR2 FQGNSA. The CDR3 reads CASTPRDRVNTGELFF. The CDR3, as DNA: TGTGCCAGCACCCCCCGGGACAGGGTTAACACCGGGGAGCTGTTTTTT.

CDR3 amino acids: CASSIAGTGSEKLFF. DNA for the CDR3: TGTGCCAGTAGTATCGCCGGGACAGGGAGTGAAAAACTGTTTTTT. The rearrangement joins TRBV19 to TRBJ1-4, with 9 bases that match TRBD1. With 3 bases clipped from V and 7 bases from J, the junction kept 6 bases outside the gene matches. CDR3 size: 15 residues. Germline lookup yields CDR1 LNHDA and CDR2 SQIVND (reference sequence).

The chain has TRBV7-8 and TRBJ2-7, with 7 nucleotides matching TRBD1. Trimming cost V 7 bases and J 6 bases; bases outside gene matches: 21. This CDR3 region has 17 residues. In germline, CDR1 is SGHVS, CDR2 FQNEAQ. CDR3: CASTTGTVFPYAGEQYF. CDR3 nucleotide sequence: TGTGCCAGCACAACCGGGACAGTTTTTCCCTACGCGGGCGAGCAGTACTTC.